The rows below give T cell receptor beta chains drawn from one sample of a study of cytomegalovirus exposure and HLA in healthy donors. Sequenced by immunoSEQ multiplex PCR; TCRdb stores in-frame clones only, minus some. The sample has some 76,000 clones; nearly 95% are singletons. Sequencing was done on a sample of PBMCs. These TCRs come from a woman aged 18-35 years in good health and CMV-seronegative. Both conserved end residues are part of each CDR3. A D gene is named only where the DNA matches it firmly. Only part of the rows carry a size: once, few, many, or a class if the clone is expanded.

D gene: -; V gene: TRBV27; CDR3 length: 15; clone size: -; J gene: TRBJ2-1; CDR3 protein: CASSSLNTVYNEQFF; CDR3 DNA: TGTGCCAGCAGTTCCCTAAATACAGTTTACAATGAGCAGTTCTTC
D gene: -; V gene: TRBV10-2; CDR3 length: 15; clone size: -; J gene: TRBJ2-5; CDR3 protein: CASSGPWGVQETQYF; CDR3 DNA: TGCGCCAGCAGTGGTCCCTGGGGGGTCCAAGAGACCCAGTACTTC
D gene: -; V gene: TRBV5-4; CDR3 length: 14; clone size: -; J gene: TRBJ1-4; CDR3 protein: CASSSGGGSEKLFF; CDR3 DNA: TGTGCCAGCAGCTCCGGGGGAGGCAGTGAAAAACTGTTTTTT
D gene: TRBD1; V gene: TRBV30; CDR3 length: 13; clone size: -; J gene: TRBJ1-2; CDR3 protein: CAWTMDRGYGYTF; CDR3 DNA: TGTGCCTGGACCATGGACAGGGGATATGGCTACACCTTC
D gene: -; V gene: TRBV4-2; CDR3 length: 17; clone size: -; J gene: TRBJ2-7; CDR3 protein: CASSHDPPGGTTYEQYF; CDR3 DNA: TGTGCCAGCAGCCACGACCCCCCCGGCGGTACGACCTACGAGCAGTACTTC
D gene: TRBD1; V gene: TRBV19; CDR3 length: 15; clone size: -; J gene: TRBJ1-1; CDR3 protein: CASSIGRTGVTEAFF; CDR3 DNA: TGTGCCAGTAGTATCGGCAGGACAGGGGTCACTGAAGCTTTCTTT
D gene: -; V gene: TRBV6-5; CDR3 length: 14; clone size: -; J gene: TRBJ2-5; CDR3 protein: CASSYAEGSETQYF; CDR3 DNA: TGTGCCAGCAGTTACGCGGAGGGATCAGAGACCCAGTACTTC
D gene: TRBD2; V gene: TRBV2; CDR3 length: 15; clone size: -; J gene: TRBJ2-4; CDR3 protein: CASSEAAGGGDIQYF; CDR3 DNA: TGTGCCAGCAGTGAAGCCGCCGGGGGAGGGGACATTCAGTACTTC
D gene: -; V gene: TRBV27; CDR3 length: 14; clone size: -; J gene: TRBJ2-7; CDR3 protein: CASSFAGSSYEQYF; CDR3 DNA: TGTGCCAGCAGTTTTGCGGGGAGCTCCTACGAGCAGTACTTC
D gene: -; V gene: TRBV7-8; CDR3 length: 16; clone size: few; J gene: TRBJ2-5; CDR3 protein: CASSLWRILEQETQYF; CDR3 DNA: TGTGCCAGCAGCTTATGGAGGATACTGGAGCAAGAGACCCAGTACTTC
D gene: -; V gene: TRBV9; CDR3 length: 12; clone size: -; J gene: TRBJ2-1; CDR3 protein: CASSAGNNEQFF; CDR3 DNA: TGTGCCAGCAGCGCGGGGAACAATGAGCAGTTCTTC
D gene: TRBD2; V gene: TRBV28; CDR3 length: 16; clone size: once; J gene: TRBJ2-5; CDR3 protein: CASINHGARGGETQYF; CDR3 DNA: TGTGCCAGCATCAACCATGGGGCCCGGGGGGGAGAGACCCAGTACTTC
D gene: -; V gene: TRBV9; CDR3 length: 13; clone size: -; J gene: TRBJ2-1; CDR3 protein: CASSVAGGNEQFF; CDR3 DNA: TGTGCCAGCAGCGTAGCTGGCGGGAATGAGCAGTTCTTC
D gene: TRBD2; V gene: TRBV7-6; CDR3 length: 15; clone size: -; J gene: TRBJ2-1; CDR3 protein: CASSLGLAGLNEQFF; CDR3 DNA: TGTGCCAGCAGCCTGGGACTAGCGGGACTCAATGAGCAGTTCTTC
D gene: -; V gene: TRBV9; CDR3 length: 16; clone size: -; J gene: TRBJ2-1; CDR3 protein: CASSVGNSGPYNEQFF; CDR3 DNA: TGTGCCAGCAGCGTAGGTAATAGCGGCCCCTACAATGAGCAGTTCTTC
D gene: -; V gene: TRBV30; CDR3 length: 16; clone size: -; J gene: TRBJ1-3; CDR3 protein: CAWRGREVTGGNTIYF; CDR3 DNA: TGTGCCTGGAGGGGTAGGGAGGTAACGGGAGGAAACACCATATATTTT
D gene: -; V gene: TRBV4-1; CDR3 length: 16; clone size: -; J gene: TRBJ2-7; CDR3 protein: CASSRGTGTSHYEQYF; CDR3 DNA: TGCGCCAGCAGCCGCGGCACCGGGACAAGTCACTACGAGCAGTACTTC
D gene: TRBD1; V gene: TRBV2; CDR3 length: 14; clone size: -; J gene: TRBJ1-5; CDR3 protein: CASSLQGSNQPQHF; CDR3 DNA: TGTGCCAGCAGCCTACAGGGGAGCAATCAGCCCCAGCATTTT
D gene: TRBD2; V gene: TRBV5-1; CDR3 length: 17; clone size: -; J gene: TRBJ2-2; CDR3 protein: CASSTSPTSGFAGELFF; CDR3 DNA: TGCGCCAGCAGCACCTCCCCGACTAGCGGGTTTGCCGGGGAGCTGTTTTTT
D gene: TRBD1; V gene: TRBV11-3; CDR3 length: 14; clone size: -; J gene: TRBJ2-1; CDR3 protein: CASSFPDRGNEQFF; CDR3 DNA: TGTGCCAGCAGCTTCCCTGACAGGGGCAATGAGCAGTTCTTC
D gene: TRBD2; V gene: TRBV9; CDR3 length: 16; clone size: -; J gene: TRBJ2-1; CDR3 protein: CASSVGPAGGNNEQFF; CDR3 DNA: TGTGCCAGCAGCGTAGGGCCTGCGGGGGGAAACAATGAGCAGTTCTTC
D gene: -; V gene: TRBV27; CDR3 length: 13; clone size: -; J gene: TRBJ2-5; CDR3 protein: CASSSTLAVRQYF; CDR3 DNA: TGTGCCAGCAGCTCCACCCTAGCAGTGAGGCAGTACTTC
D gene: -; V gene: TRBV11-2; CDR3 length: 16; clone size: -; J gene: TRBJ2-1; CDR3 protein: CASSSIDQSGVNEQFF; CDR3 DNA: TGTGCCAGCAGCTCGATAGACCAGTCAGGGGTCAATGAGCAGTTCTTC
D gene: -; V gene: TRBV29-1; CDR3 length: 13; clone size: -; J gene: TRBJ1-2; CDR3 protein: CSVDEDTNYGYTF; CDR3 DNA: TGCAGCGTTGACGAGGATACTAACTATGGCTACACCTTC